What follows are 24 T cell receptor beta chains derived from one specimen sequenced in a study of a mutant IDH1 vaccine in newly diagnosed glioma. The time point is: week 35, safety follow-up. Vaccination used 300 ug of mutant IDH1 20-mer peptide per dose, with topical imiquimod. Antigens of these TCRs are unknown. The assay was immunoSEQ multiplex PCR, and TCRdb's table has in-frame clones only and misses some. The sample records around 44,000 clones, around four fifths being singletons. Material: PBMCs, obtained from a glioma patient whose treatment included an IDH1 peptide vaccine. The receptors were sampled from a man aged 35 to 55 with glioma.

The chain has TRBV11-2 and TRBJ1-2, with D possibly being TRBD1 (5 bases). The germline V gene encodes CDR1 SGHAT and CDR2 FQNNGV. Trimming removed 0 bases from V and 8 bases from J, with 7 bases in between. This CDR3 has 12 residues. The CDR3 sequence is CASSLDGGGYTF. Here the CDR3 DNA reads TGTGCCAGCAGCTTAGATGGGGGGGGCTACACCTTC.

This clone was counted a single time. This sequence joins TRBV10-2 and TRBJ2-7; a weak D match, TRBD2 (5 bases). Germline values: CDR1 WSHSY, CDR2 SAAADI. The CDR3 covers 13 residues. The V end was cut by 1 base, the J end by 6 bases, with 10 bases between. The CDR3 nucleotides read TGCGCCAGCAGTGAGTTCCAGGCGGGCGAGCAGTACTTC. Translation gives CASSEFQAGEQYF.

The V and J genes are TRBV19 and TRBJ1-1, with D uncertain. This CDR3 is built from 14 residues. Trimming removed 6 bases at V and 1 base at J, with 12 bases between. Germline CDR1 reads LNHDA; CDR2 reads SQIVND (reference sequence). The CDR3 here is CASSQNSANTEAFF. CDR3 in DNA: TGTGCCAGTAGCCAAAACTCAGCGAACACTGAAGCTTTCTTT. Using reference TRBV19 and TRBJ1-1 for the parts outside the CDR3, the full variable domain is DGGITQSPKYLFRKEGQNVTLSCEQNLNHDAMYWYRQDPGQGLRLIYYSQIVNDFQKGDIAEGYSVSREKKESFPLTVTSAQKNPTAFYLCASSQNSANTEAFFGQGTRLTVV.

This clone was found once. At the DNA level, this CDR3 is encoded by other sequences in the same sample as well. V usage is TRBV27 and J usage is TRBJ1-6, with TRBD1 matching over 11 bases. With V trimmed by 5 bases and J by 9 bases, 3 bases remained unmatched. CDR3 length: 14 amino acids. Germline CDR1 reads MNHEY; CDR2 reads SMNVEV (reference sequence). The CDR3 here is CASSKGQGGSPLHF. The CDR3 DNA is TGTGCCAGCAGTAAGGGACAGGGGGGTTCACCCCTCCACTTT.

The chain has TRBV6-6 and TRBJ1-5, with D hard to call. CDR3 size: 12 residues. The germline V gene encodes CDR1 MNHNY and CDR2 SVGAGI (reference sequence). V was trimmed by 5 bases and J by 3 bases, leaving 5 bases between them. The CDR3 DNA follows: TGTGCCAGCAGTCTCACCAATCAGCCCCAGCATTTT. As protein: CASSLTNQPQHF.

The gene calls are TRBV6-6 and TRBJ1-2; D is unclear. V lost 5 bases, J lost 8 bases, and 9 bases lay in between. The CDR3 spans 11 residues. CDR1 and CDR2 (germline): MNHNY, SVGAGI (reference sequence). CDR3 in amino acids: CASSNGRGYTF. The CDR3 bases are TGTGCCAGCAGTAACGGTAGAGGCTACACCTTC.

The V call is TRBV5-5, the J call TRBJ2-1; D is uncertain. CDR1 and CDR2 (germline): SGHKS, YYEKEE (reference sequence). The length of the CDR3 is 13 residues. V lost 4 bases and J lost 7, with 12 bases in between. The CDR3 DNA is TGTGCCAGCAGCCTCCCGGGTGCGAATGAGCAGTTCTTC. Its protein is CASSLPGANEQFF.

The chain is built from TRBV4-1 and TRBJ2-1; TRBD2 aligns across 9 bases. This CDR3 is 15 amino acids long. V dropped 0 bases and J dropped 6; count of bases not matched to a gene: 3. The V gene's germline CDR1 is MGHRA and CDR2 YSYEKL. The CDR3 coding sequence is TGCGCCAGCAGCCAAGAGGGGCGGGGGGGCAATGAGCAGTTCTTC. Translating it yields CASSQEGRGGNEQFF.

This clone was picked up a small number of times. The gene calls are TRBV6-5 and TRBJ1-1; TRBD1 is a possible D gene (5 bases). With 7 bases removed from V and 5 bases from J, the gap between germline ends came to 17 bases. The CDR3 has 14 residues. The germline CDR1 and CDR2 sequences are MNHEY and SVGAGI. In nucleotides, the CDR3 is TGTGCCAGCAACACTCAGGGAGGAGGAACTGAAGCTTTCTTT. Protein sequence: CASNTQGGGTEAFF.

The gene calls are TRBV2 and TRBJ1-6; maybe TRBD1 (6 bases). Germline V lookup: CDR1 SNHLY, CDR2 FYNNEI. Trimming stripped 7 bases from V and 8 bases from J, with 12 bases between. CDR3 size: 13 residues. CDR3 sequence reads: CASKSQGDSPLHF. CDR3 sequence (DNA): TGTGCCAGCAAATCACAGGGAGATTCACCCCTCCACTTT. Complete variable domain (other parts from reference TRBV2 and TRBJ1-6): EPEVTQTPSHQVTQMGQEVILRCVPISNHLYFYWYRQILGQKVEFLVSFYNNEISEKSEIFDDQFSVERPDGSNFTLKIRSTKLEDSAMYFCASKSQGDSPLHFGNGTRLTVT.

The chain carries TRBV7-8 and TRBJ2-7; the match to TRBD1 covers 8 bases. J lost 3 bases, V lost 4 bases, and 5 bases had no gene match. From germline, CDR1 is SGHVS and CDR2 FQNEAQ. The CDR3 covers 14 residues. CDR3 DNA: TGTGCCAGCAGCTCAACAGGGGGTCTCTACGAGCAGTACTTC. It codes for CASSSTGGLYEQYF.

The J gene is TRBJ1-3, the V gene TRBV12-5; D possibly corresponds to TRBD1 (5 bases). The germline CDR1 and CDR2 sequences are LGHNT and FRNRAP. The CDR3 contains 17 residues. Trimming pared 0 bases from V and 3 bases from J, leaving 15 bases between. The CDR3 sequence is CASGLVKRLGDGNTIYF. DNA for the CDR3: TGTGCTAGTGGTTTGGTGAAGAGGTTAGGGGATGGAAACACCATATATTTT.

The gene calls are TRBV4-1 and TRBJ1-1; D is undetermined. This CDR3 comprises 18 residues. V was shortened by 0 bases and J by 0 bases, with 17 bases between the two germline ends. Germline V gene lookup returns CDR1 MGHRA and CDR2 YSYEKL. The CDR3 sequence is CASSQDKRSRRVNTEAFF. For the CDR3, the DNA is TGCGCCAGCAGCCAAGATAAGAGGTCGAGGAGGGTGAACACTGAAGCTTTCTTT.

CDR3 loop: CASSLGQGETQYF. CDR3 nucleotides: TGTGCCAGCTCACTGGGACAGGGTGAGACCCAGTACTTC. The rearrangement joins TRBV18 to TRBJ2-5, with 9 bases identical to TRBD1. Germline V CDR1 and CDR2: KGHSH, LQKENI. V shed 4 bases and J 5 bases; nucleotides not matched to a gene: 2. This CDR3 has 13 residues.

V is TRBV11-1 and J is TRBJ2-3; perhaps TRBD1 as D (6 bases). V lost 6 bases to trimming and J lost 4 bases, with 14 bases between them. Per germline, CDR1 SGHAT and CDR2 FQDESV (reference sequence). This CDR3 has 14 residues. The CDR3 protein is CASSSNREADTQYF. The CDR3 region has the DNA TGTGCCAGCAGTTCAAACAGGGAAGCAGATACGCAGTATTTT. Combining the CDR3 with reference TRBV11-1 and TRBJ2-3 gives the whole variable domain EAEVAQSPRYKITEKSQAVAFWCDPISGHATLYWYRQILGQGPELLVQFQDESVVDDSQLPKDRFSAERLKGVDSTLKIQPAELGDSAMYLCASSSNREADTQYFGPGTRLTVL.

The rearrangement links TRBV6-5 to TRBJ2-1; the D gene is possibly TRBD2 (5 bases). CDR1 is MNHEY, CDR2 SVGAGI, per germline. V lost 9 bases, J lost 15 bases, and 24 bases lay in between. This CDR3 comprises 13 residues. CDR3 loop: CASSLDGPPGSFF. DNA of the CDR3: TGTGCCAGTAGCCTCGATGGCCCGCCGGGGTCGTTCTTC.

DNA for the CDR3: TGTGCCAGCAGCGTCCGACAGGGGGCGGACTATGGCTACACCTTC. Translation gives CASSVRQGADYGYTF. The chain is built from TRBV9 and TRBJ1-2, with 10 bases identical to TRBD1. This CDR3 is built from 15 residues. CDR1 and CDR2 from the germline V gene are SGDLS and YYNGEE. V dropped 2 bases and J dropped 3; count of bases not matched to a gene: 4.

The chain links TRBV10-3 to TRBJ1-1; 9 positions match TRBD1. Trimming removed 5 bases from V and 4 bases from J; junction bases left unmatched: 8. Per the germline V gene, CDR1 is ENHRY and CDR2 is SYGVKD. This CDR3 has 15 residues. CDR3 sequence (DNA): TGTGCCATCAGTCTAACAGGGGGCGCGGGCACTGAAGCTTTCTTT. It yields the protein CAISLTGGAGTEAFF.

The chain joins TRBV18 to TRBJ2-2; 10 bases agree with TRBD1. V lost 5 bases to trimming and J lost 7 bases; unmatched junction nucleotides: 4. From germline, CDR1 is KGHSH and CDR2 LQKENI. This CDR3 comprises 14 residues. The DNA for the CDR3 is TGTGCCAGCTCATCCGACAGGGGGCACGGGGAGCTGTTTTTT. Translated: CASSSDRGHGELFF.

The chain uses TRBV9 and TRBJ1-6, with D unresolved. Trimming left V 0 bases short and J 7 bases short, with 8 bases between. This CDR3 is 14 amino acids long. Germline CDR1 is SGDLS and CDR2 is YYNGEE. CDR3 sequence: CASSVVAENSPLHF. The CDR3 DNA reads TGTGCCAGCAGCGTAGTGGCGGAAAATTCACCCCTCCACTTT.

The gene calls are TRBV6-1 and TRBJ2-3; D is perhaps TRBD1 (8 bases). Germline values: CDR1 MNHNS, CDR2 SASEGT. Trimming pared 6 bases from V and 5 bases from J, leaving 18 bases between. The length of the CDR3 is 15 residues. The CDR3 DNA sequence: TGTGCCAGCAGCAACACAGGGGGGGGTGGAGATACGCAGTATTTT. It translates to CASSNTGGGGDTQYF.

The chain joins TRBV2 to TRBJ1-1; TRBD1 agrees at 7 bases. Germline V lookup: CDR1 SNHLY, CDR2 FYNNEI. The CDR3 extends over 14 amino acids. J lost 3 bases, V lost 8 bases, and 9 bases had no gene match. The CDR3 sequence: CASGRGLDDTEAFF. The DNA for the CDR3 is TGTGCCAGCGGGAGGGGGCTGGACGACACTGAAGCTTTCTTT.

This chain connects TRBV4-1 to TRBJ2-3, with no clear D. The ends were cut back, 1 base at V and 2 bases at J, with 7 bases in the middle. CDR3 size: 14 residues. Germline V CDR1 and CDR2: MGHRA, YSYEKL. CDR3 residues: CASSQVQLTDTQYF. The CDR3 coding sequence is TGCGCCAGCAGCCAAGTTCAACTCACAGATACGCAGTATTTT.

The gene calls are TRBV13 and TRBJ1-1; no clear D gene. The CDR3 runs to 13 residues. CDR1 and CDR2 (germline): PRHDT, FYEKMQ (reference sequence). V lost 7 bases and J lost 6, with 15 bases in between. The DNA for the CDR3 is TGTGCCAGCACCCCGGGAGGGATGGCTGAAGCTTTCTTT. Protein sequence: CASTPGGMAEAFF.